The text below deals with one T cell receptor (beta chain). The antigen remains undetermined. CDR3 length equals 16 residues. The V gene's germline CDR1 is MNHEY and CDR2 SVGAGI. J lost 2 bases, V lost 2 bases, and 5 bases had no gene match. This entry is derived from a study of response to subunit inactivated influenza vaccine. Study findings and constraints: Few new T cells, the authors suggested, are recruited by each seasonal influenza vaccination.

TCRdb fed the RT-PCR reads into MiXCR, producing one record per CDR3 protein. The table includes fewer than 700,000 distinct CDR3 sequences, roughly 13% detected once. The receptor's source is a man aged 50-59 years who received an inactivated influenza vaccine. Sequenced here: PBMCs from blood, sampled roughly 45 days after vaccination. This chain uses TRBV6-5 with TRBJ2-5, with 10 bases fitting TRBD2. Written as DNA, the CDR3 is TGTGCCAGCAGTTACCCCCCTAGCGGGGGACAAGAGACCCAGTACTTC. Encoded protein: CASSYPPSGGQETQYF.